The 18 T cell receptor beta chains in this list originate from one sample, sequenced in a study of T cells in Graves' hyperthyroidism and ophthalmopathy. There were TCR beta CDR3 regions amplified from RNA transcripts. Primed by the HTBI set, a first-round RT-PCR was run on the TCR CDR3. TCRdb recomputed calls from the multiplex PCR reads with MiXCR, one row per CDR3 protein. The sample gives over 500,000 distinct CDR3 sequences, more than 15% of which show up once; roughly 29% is in the top ten. The sequencing input was blood. These receptors originate from a woman in her twenties or thirties with Graves' ophthalmopathy.

The chain carries TRBV7-2 and TRBJ2-7; 9 bases are a match to TRBD1. V trimming: 2 bases; J trimming: 4 bases; junction bases outside the gene matches: 9. There are 16 residues in the CDR3. Germline assignment: CDR1 SGHTA and CDR2 FQGNSA. The CDR3 sequence: CASSLLPGQGVYEQYF. CDR3 DNA: TGTGCCAGCAGCTTACTACCGGGACAGGGTGTATACGAGCAGTACTTC.

There are many counts of this clonotype. V and J are TRBV19 and TRBJ1-2, with a weak D call TRBD1 (5 bases). CDR3 length equals 15 residues. V was shortened by 7 bases and J by 5 bases, with 20 bases between the two germline ends. Per germline, CDR1 LNHDA and CDR2 SQIVND (reference sequence). The DNA for the CDR3 is TGTGCCAGTACCCCGGCTGGGGGACGTGGGTATGGCTACACCTTC. It specifies CASTPAGGRGYGYTF.

A few counts support this clonotype. The chain couples TRBV24-1 to TRBJ2-1, with a weak D call TRBD1 (6 bases). CDR1 and CDR2 from the germline V gene are KGHDR and SFDVKD. Trimming shortened V by 5 bases and J by 5 bases, and 12 bases separated the two germline ends. This CDR3 has 14 residues. The DNA for the CDR3 is TGTGCCACCAGTGGGACAGAGTGGGACAATGAGCAGTTCTTC. Its protein product is CATSGTEWDNEQFF.

V usage is TRBV10-1 and J usage is TRBJ1-1, with TRBD1 identical over 7 bases. The CDR3 loop spans 14 amino acids. Germline values: CDR1 WNHNN, CDR2 SYGVQD (reference sequence). Trimming at V came to 6 bases and at J to 2 bases, leaving 6 bases not matched to a gene. CDR3 residues: CASRGTGVNTEAFF. In nucleotides, the CDR3 is TGCGCCAGCAGAGGAACAGGGGTAAACACTGAAGCTTTCTTT.

Ten or more counts support this clonotype. V and J are TRBV5-6 and TRBJ2-7; D uncertain. The CDR3 sequence is 14 residues long. CDR1 and CDR2 (germline): SGHDT, YYEEEE. V lost 0 bases to trimming and J lost 0 bases, with 7 bases between them. CDR3 nucleotides: TGTGCCAGCAGCTTGGCCCCAGCCTCCTACGAGCAGTACTTC. Its translation is CASSLAPASYEQYF.

This clonotype appeared many times. CDR3 loop: CSVERTGGGTEAFF. The CDR3 coding sequence is TGCAGCGTAGAAAGGACAGGGGGAGGGACTGAAGCTTTCTTT. The chain links TRBV29-1 to TRBJ1-1; 10 bases align to TRBD1. Unmatched junction bases numbered 9, after V lost 6 bases and J lost 5 bases. The germline gives CDR1 SQVTM, CDR2 ANQGSEA. The CDR3 length is 14 residues.

This clonotype was counted at least ten times. This rearrangement joins TRBV27 to TRBJ2-5; D is perhaps TRBD2 (5 bases). Trimming cost V 0 bases and J 2 bases, with 10 bases left between them. Germline values: CDR1 MNHEY, CDR2 SMNVEV (reference sequence). The CDR3 has 15 residues. The CDR3 coding sequence is TGTGCCAGCAGTTTATCGGTCGGGAAACAAGAGACCCAGTACTTC. Encoded protein: CASSLSVGKQETQYF.

This clonotype was detected only a few times. The genes are TRBV6-1 and TRBJ2-7; unclear D gene. CDR3 length: 13 residues. V was trimmed by 3 bases and J by 2 bases, leaving 8 bases between them. Per germline, CDR1 MNHNS and CDR2 SASEGT. The CDR3 protein is CASSDRVAYEQYF. The CDR3 nucleotides are TGTGCCAGCAGTGATCGGGTAGCCTACGAGCAGTACTTC.

This clonotype has more than one count but fewer than ten. J is TRBJ1-6 and V is TRBV20-1; no clear D. The CDR3 contains 12 residues. Trimming took off 3 bases at V and 4 bases at J, with 4 bases between the two ends. Germline lookup yields CDR1 DFQATT and CDR2 SNEGSKA (reference sequence). CDR3 sequence reads: CSARGYNSPLHF. Here the CDR3 DNA reads TGCAGTGCTAGGGGTTATAATTCACCCCTCCACTTT.

This chain connects TRBV19 to TRBJ2-6; D call uncertain. The V end was cut by 3 bases, the J end by 0 bases, with 3 bases between. CDR1 is LNHDA and CDR2 is SQIVND in the germline V gene (reference sequence). This CDR3 has 14 residues. DNA of the CDR3: TGTGCCAGTAGTATCCCCTCTGGGGCCAACGTCCTGACTTTC. It codes for CASSIPSGANVLTF.

This clonotype showed up just a few times. V is TRBV12-3 or TRBV12-4 and J is TRBJ2-5; unclear D gene. Trimming took off 2 bases at V and 4 bases at J, with 8 bases between the two ends. CDR3 length equals 13 residues. CDR3 DNA: TGTGCCAGCAGTTTAAATAGGGCAGAGACCCAGTACTTC. Its translation: CASSLNRAETQYF.

This clonotype came up many times. V is TRBV12-3 or TRBV12-4 and J is TRBJ1-2, with D perhaps TRBD1 (5 bases). The CDR3 consists of 13 residues. V was cut by 2 bases and J by 4 bases, with 8 bases left in between. The DNA of the CDR3 is TGTGCCAGCAGTTTATTCGGGGGCTATGGCTACACCTTC. Amino acids: CASSLFGGYGYTF.

This clonotype was seen repeatedly, ten times or more. The V and J genes are TRBV5-1 and TRBJ2-3; D not resolved. The germline CDR1 and CDR2 sequences are SGHRS and YFSETQ. With 1 base removed from V and 6 bases from J, the gap between germline ends came to 12 bases. The CDR3 runs 14 residues. CDR3 DNA: TGCGCCAGCAGCTTGCTGCTAGGAAGGGATACGCAGTATTTT. This gives the protein CASSLLLGRDTQYF.

In this sample, this clonotype turned up many times. The chain joins TRBV30 to TRBJ1-6, with D possibly being TRBD1 (6 bases). This CDR3 is 13 amino acids long. Per the germline V gene, CDR1 is GTSNPN and CDR2 is SVGIG (reference sequence). The V end was cut by 5 bases, the J end by 10 bases, with 15 bases between. In DNA, the CDR3 is TGTGCCTGGGAGGGGGTTGTTGGCTCACCCCTCCACTTT. This gives the protein CAWEGVVGSPLHF.

This clonotype was seen a handful of times. The J gene is TRBJ2-6, the V gene TRBV5-1; TRBD2 matches 10 bases. The CDR3 covers 17 residues. Germline V CDR1 and CDR2: SGHRS, YFSETQ. Germline trimming cut 4 bases from V and 0 bases from J; bases unmatched to any gene: 4. The CDR3 loop reads CASSPRTSGSGANVLTF. In DNA, the CDR3 is TGCGCCAGCAGCCCTCGGACTAGCGGCTCTGGGGCCAACGTCCTGACTTTC. Drawing the rest from reference TRBV5-1 and TRBJ2-6, the complete variable domain is KAGVTQTPRYLIKTRGQQVTLSCSPISGHRSVSWYQQTPGQGLQFLFEYFSETQRNKGNFPGRFSGRQFSNSRSEMNVSTLELGDSALYLCASSPRTSGSGANVLTFGAGSRLTVL.

This clonotype was seen ten or more times. The genes are TRBV7-9 and TRBJ2-5; no clear D. CDR3 length: 15 residues. With 4 bases removed from V and 5 bases from J, the gap between germline ends came to 17 bases. From germline, CDR1 is SEHNR and CDR2 FQNEAQ (reference sequence). The CDR3 DNA reads TGTGCCAGCAGCTCCCGACCGACCTCGGTGGAGACCCAGTACTTC. It encodes CASSSRPTSVETQYF. Complete variable domain (other parts from reference TRBV7-9 and TRBJ2-5): DTGVSQNPRHKITKRGQNVTFRCDPISEHNRLYWYRQTLGQGPEFLTYFQNEAQLEKSRLLSDRFSAERPKGSFSTLEIQRTEQGDSAMYLCASSSRPTSVETQYFGPGTRLLVL.

This clonotype was picked up many times. CDR3 residues: CASSPSGRAYEQYF. In DNA, the CDR3 is TGTGCCAGCAGCCCTAGCGGGAGGGCCTACGAGCAGTACTTC. The chain is built from TRBV7-2 and TRBJ2-7; 12 bases are shared with TRBD2. Germline trimming cut 5 bases from V and 2 bases from J; bases unmatched to any gene: 1. Germline CDR1 reads SGHTA; CDR2 reads FQGNSA. The CDR3 consists of 14 residues. Full variable domain (remainder filled in from reference TRBV7-2 and TRBJ2-7): GAGVSQSPSNKVTEKGKDVELRCDPISGHTALYWYRQSLGQGLEFLIYFQGNSAPDKSGLPSDRFSAERTGGSVSTLTIQRTQQEDSAVYLCASSPSGRAYEQYFGPGTRLTVT.

This clonotype was recorded a few times. This chain joins TRBV18 and TRBJ1-2; a weak D match, TRBD1 (5 bases). The V gene lost 1 base and the J gene lost 2 bases, with 11 bases spanning the gap. The germline CDR1 and CDR2 sequences are KGHSH and LQKENI. CDR3 length: 15 amino acids. CDR3 in amino acids: CASSPQRGENYGYTF. The DNA for the CDR3 is TGTGCCAGCTCACCACAGAGGGGAGAGAACTATGGCTACACCTTC.